The source of this TCR beta chain is a study of regulatory T cells in long-lasting Graves disease. V lost 4 bases, J lost 1 base, and 10 bases lay in between. CDR1 SEHNR and CDR2 FQNEAQ come from the germline V gene (reference sequence). CDR3 length: 15 residues. Researchers made TCR beta libraries by using iRepertoire HTBI primers and running Arm-PCR on CDR3 regions. TCRdb analysed the multiplex PCR reads with MiXCR anew, one entry per CDR3 protein. The table includes about 560,000 distinct CDR3 sequences, about 16% detected once. Whole-study results and caveats: Among samples with persistent disease, TRBV28, TRBJ1-2 and TRBJ2-5 were favored.

This clonotype appeared many times. What it binds is unknown. The time point here: newly diagnosed GD, antithyroid drugs for less than 3 months. Following extraction of RNA from PBMCs, that RNA was used to make the TCR library. Staff drew 8 to 9 milliliters of peripheral blood into EDTA tubes. These data are also associated with another study on T cells in Graves' hyperthyroidism and ophthalmopathy. As reported in that work: Patients aged 18 to 65 had newly diagnosed hyperthyroidism that had lasted under 2 months. Primed by the HTBI set, a first-round RT-PCR was run on the TCR CDR3.

V is TRBV7-9 and J is TRBJ2-2; no firm D call. This specimen consisted of peripheral blood mononuclear cells (PBMCs), obtained at new diagnosis, from a patient treated with antithyroid drugs. The TCR was taken from a man younger than 30 with Graves disease. The CDR3 region is CASSSTTGNTGELFF. The DNA for the CDR3 is TGTGCCAGCAGCTCGACGACGGGGAACACCGGGGAGCTGTTTTTT.